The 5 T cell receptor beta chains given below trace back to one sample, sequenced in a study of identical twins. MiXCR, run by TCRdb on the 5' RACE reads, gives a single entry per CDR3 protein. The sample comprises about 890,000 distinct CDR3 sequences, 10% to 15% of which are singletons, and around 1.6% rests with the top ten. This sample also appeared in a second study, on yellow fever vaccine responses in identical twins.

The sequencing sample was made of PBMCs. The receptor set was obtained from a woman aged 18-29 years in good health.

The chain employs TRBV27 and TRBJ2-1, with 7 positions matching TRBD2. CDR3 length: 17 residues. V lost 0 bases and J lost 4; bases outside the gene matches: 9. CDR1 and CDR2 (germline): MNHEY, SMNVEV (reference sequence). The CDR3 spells CASSLSVPSGVYNEQFF. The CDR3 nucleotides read TGTGCCAGCAGTTTATCGGTCCCCAGCGGGGTATACAATGAGCAGTTCTTC.

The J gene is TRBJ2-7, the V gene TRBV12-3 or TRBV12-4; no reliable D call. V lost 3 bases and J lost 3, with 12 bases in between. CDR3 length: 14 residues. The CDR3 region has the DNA TGTGCCAGCAGTTTTAGTTCGAAGGACTACGAGCAGTACTTC. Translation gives CASSFSSKDYEQYF.

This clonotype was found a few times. The DNA of the CDR3 is TGTGCCAGCAGCAGGGACCTTAACTATGGCTACACCTTC. This encodes CASSRDLNYGYTF. The J gene is TRBJ1-2, the V gene TRBV12-3 or TRBV12-4; D is perhaps TRBD1 (5 bases). This CDR3 has 13 amino acids. V was cut by 6 bases and J by 1 base, with 9 bases left in between.

The chain's CDR3 is CASSPSGGYRFGELFF. The CDR3 DNA follows: TGTGCCAGCAGCCCTAGCGGGGGGTACCGATTCGGGGAGCTGTTTTTT. This chain links TRBV3-1 with TRBJ2-2, with TRBD2 matching over 11 bases. Germline values: CDR1 LGHDT, CDR2 YNNKEL (reference sequence). This CDR3 is 16 amino acids long. V lost 4 bases and J lost 7; bases outside the gene matches: 8.

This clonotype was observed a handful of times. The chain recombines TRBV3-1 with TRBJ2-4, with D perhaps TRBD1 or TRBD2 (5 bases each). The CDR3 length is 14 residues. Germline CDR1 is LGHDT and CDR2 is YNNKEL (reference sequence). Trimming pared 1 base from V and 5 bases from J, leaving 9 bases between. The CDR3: CASSQGGSENIQYF. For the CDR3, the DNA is TGTGCCAGCAGCCAAGGGGGGAGTGAAAACATTCAGTACTTC.